This T cell receptor (beta chain) was observed in a study of blood T cell repertoires in COVID-19. Only in-frame clones appear in the TCRdb table, and some are missing; sequencing was by immunoSEQ multiplex PCR. The repertoire holds about 120,000 clones, 70% to 75% seen once, with less than 6.5% in the top ten. The germline V gene encodes CDR1 SGHTA and CDR2 FQGTGA. The V gene end was trimmed by 5 bases and the J gene end by 2 bases; junction bases not matched to a gene: 6. The CDR3 length is 15 residues. The chain combines TRBV7-3 with TRBJ2-3, with TRBD1 matching 8 bases. This clonotype was sampled from a man in his 60s with acute or convalescent COVID-19. The sample was peripheral blood. This CDR3 is CASSGGQAFTDTQYF. DNA for the CDR3: TGTGCCAGCAGCGGGGGACAGGCTTTCACAGATACGCAGTATTTT.